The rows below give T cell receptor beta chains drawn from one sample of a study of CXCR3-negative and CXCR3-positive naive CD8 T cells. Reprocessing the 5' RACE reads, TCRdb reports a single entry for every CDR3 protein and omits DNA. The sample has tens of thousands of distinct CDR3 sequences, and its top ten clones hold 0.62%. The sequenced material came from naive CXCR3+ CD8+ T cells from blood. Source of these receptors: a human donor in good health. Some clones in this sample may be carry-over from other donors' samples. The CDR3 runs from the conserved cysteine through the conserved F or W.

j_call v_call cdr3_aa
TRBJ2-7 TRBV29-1 CSVPVGQGAYEQYF
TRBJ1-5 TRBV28 CASSPQGRVNQPQHF
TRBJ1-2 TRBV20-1 CSVPGNIDYGYTF
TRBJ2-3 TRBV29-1 CSVPGGRTDTQYF
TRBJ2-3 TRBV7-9 CASSLNPGGSTDTQYF
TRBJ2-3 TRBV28 CASSLISSGGDTDTQYF
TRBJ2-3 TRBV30 CAWSGGDTQYF
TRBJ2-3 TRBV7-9 CASSFDTDTQYF
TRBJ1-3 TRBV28 CASSFGTGPGNTIYF
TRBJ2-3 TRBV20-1 CSAPPEAGRTDTQYF
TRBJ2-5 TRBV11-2 CASSTQPRETQYF
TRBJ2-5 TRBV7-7 CASSSWNQETQYF
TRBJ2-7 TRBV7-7 CASSSGPSSYEQYF
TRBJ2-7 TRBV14 CASSHSPVPYEQYF
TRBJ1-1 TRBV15 CATSTLKIGLRAFF
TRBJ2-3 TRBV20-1 CSASIRGPDTQYF
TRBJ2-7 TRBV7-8 CASSFDLSSGTYEQYF
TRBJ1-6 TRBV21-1 CASYEGGSPLHF
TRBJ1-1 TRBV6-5 CASSYSRGSTEAFF
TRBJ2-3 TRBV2 CASSDRGRTDTQYF
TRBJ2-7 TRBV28 CASSLVSGTYEQYF
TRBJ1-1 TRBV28 CASSGMPEAFF
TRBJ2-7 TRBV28 CASRAGQIQYEQYF
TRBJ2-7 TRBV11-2 CASSPRDGGIYEQYF
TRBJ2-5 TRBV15 CATSTHSVTGYQETQYF
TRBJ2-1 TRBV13 CASSTPSGDSSYNEQFF
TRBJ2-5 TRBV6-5 CASSPGITSPVGF
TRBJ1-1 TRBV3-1 CASSQPGHLNTEAFF
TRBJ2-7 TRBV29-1 CSAWAGSYEQYF
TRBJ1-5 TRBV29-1 CSVGDSDSNQPQHF
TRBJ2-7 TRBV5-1 CASSFRDYRGYEQYF
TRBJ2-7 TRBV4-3 CASSHILTGPYEQYF
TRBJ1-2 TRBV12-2 CASRLVEEAGYGYTF
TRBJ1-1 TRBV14 CASSHRANTEAFF
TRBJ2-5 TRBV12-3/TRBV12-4 CASSAGMAGGFKETQYF
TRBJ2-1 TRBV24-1 CATSDFGIEQFF
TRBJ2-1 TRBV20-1 CSARGGNEQFF
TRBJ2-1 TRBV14 CASSQEGDTPGDEQFF
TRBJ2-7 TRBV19 CASSIDGPTTYEQYF
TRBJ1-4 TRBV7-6 CASSFNRGATNEKLFF
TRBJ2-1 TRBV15 CATSRENRVYNEQFF
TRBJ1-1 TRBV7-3 CASRAGSNTEAFF
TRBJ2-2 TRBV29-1 CSGRVRGPGGTGELFF
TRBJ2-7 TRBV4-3 CASSQAFGQGRHYEQYF
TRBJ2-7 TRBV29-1 CSAIDSYEQYF